The 23 T cell receptor beta chains below all came from one sample that was sequenced in a study of blood T cells in healthy people across ages. PCR was performed a second time for roughly 7 to 12 cycles using a sample-barcoded 5' primer and a J-beta primer mix. TCRdb ran MiXCR on the 5' RACE reads and lists one entry per CDR3 protein. The profile shows hundreds of thousands of distinct CDR3 sequences, approximately 53% of them singletons. The sequenced sample was blood. The origin of the receptors is a man in his forties or fifties in good health.

This clonotype was observed at least ten times. This chain joins TRBV7-2 and TRBJ2-5; D remains ambiguous. CDR1 and CDR2 from the germline V gene are SGHTA and FQGNSA. The CDR3 runs to 13 residues. V lost 0 bases, J lost 1 base, and 3 bases lay in between. CDR3 amino acids: CASSLARQETQYF. CDR3 DNA sequence: TGTGCCAGCAGCTTAGCGCGCCAAGAGACCCAGTACTTC.

V usage is TRBV20-1 and J usage is TRBJ2-2; perhaps TRBD2 as D (6 bases). Germline-derived CDR1 and CDR2 are DFQATT and SNEGSKA (reference sequence). V was clipped by 0 bases and J by 7 bases, with 9 bases between them. CDR3 size: 13 residues. CDR3 nucleotides: TGCAGTGCTAGAGAGGGAGGTGGCGGGGAGCTGTTTTTT. This sequence encodes CSAREGGGGELFF.

V gene TRBV6-1 combines with J gene TRBJ2-7, with 11 positions matching TRBD1. The CDR3 covers 14 residues. V trimming: 6 bases; J trimming: 6 bases; junction bases outside the gene matches: 7. Germline V gene sequence: CDR1 MNHNS, CDR2 SASEGT. CDR3 loop: CASSVGQGASEQYF. The DNA of the CDR3 is TGTGCCAGCAGCGTTGGACAGGGGGCTAGCGAGCAGTACTTC.

This sequence joins TRBV5-1 and TRBJ1-1; 8 bases are shared with TRBD1. CDR3 size: 14 residues. Trimming cost V 2 bases and J 3 bases; bases outside gene matches: 3. CDR1 and CDR2 (germline): SGHRS, YFSETQ. In DNA, the CDR3 is TGCGCCAGCAGCTTCCGGACAGGGTACACTGAAGCTTTCTTT. Residues: CASSFRTGYTEAFF.

V usage is TRBV7-9 and J usage is TRBJ2-7; the match to TRBD1 covers 7 bases. V trimming: 3 bases; J trimming: 7 bases; junction bases outside the gene matches: 15. Germline assignment: CDR1 SEHNR and CDR2 FQNEAQ (reference sequence). This CDR3 has 16 amino acids. CDR3 protein: CASSFPQGVFGNEQYF. In DNA form, the CDR3 reads TGTGCCAGCAGCTTCCCGCAGGGGGTATTTGGGAATGAGCAGTACTTC.

J is TRBJ2-2 and V is TRBV5-1; TRBD2 matches 12 bases. V shed 6 bases, J shed 0 bases, and the junction held 6 bases outside the gene matches. Germline CDR1 SGHRS, CDR2 YFSETQ. The CDR3 has 17 residues. The CDR3 protein is CASTTGTSGPNTGELFF. CDR3 coding DNA: TGCGCCAGCACAACAGGGACTAGCGGGCCGAACACCGGGGAGCTGTTTTTT. Full variable domain (remainder filled in from reference TRBV5-1 and TRBJ2-2): KAGVTQTPRYLIKTRGQQVTLSCSPISGHRSVSWYQQTPGQGLQFLFEYFSETQRNKGNFPGRFSGRQFSNSRSEMNVSTLELGDSALYLCASTTGTSGPNTGELFFGEGSRLTVL.

CDR3 protein: CASSVGPPGALNYGYTF. In nucleotides, the CDR3 is TGTGCCAGCAGCGTAGGCCCCCCAGGGGCGCTTAACTATGGCTACACCTTC. The chain links TRBV9 to TRBJ1-2, with D perhaps matching TRBD1 (6 bases). The CDR3 has 17 residues. Germline CDR1 reads SGDLS; CDR2 reads YYNGEE. Between the trimmed V and J ends, which lost 0 bases and 1 base, there was a span of 16 bases.

The chain combines TRBV7-2 with TRBJ2-3; 7 nucleotides agree with TRBD2. Germline values: CDR1 SGHTA, CDR2 FQGNSA. V shed 5 bases, J shed 2 bases, and the junction held 10 bases outside the gene matches. CDR3 length equals 16 residues. This chain's CDR3 is CASSHHLAESTDTQYF. The CDR3 region has the DNA TGTGCCAGCAGCCACCACCTAGCGGAATCCACAGATACGCAGTATTTT.

The chain links TRBV27 to TRBJ2-7; D remains ambiguous. This CDR3 region has 13 residues. V shed 4 bases and J shed 2 bases, with 9 bases lying between them. Germline CDR1 reads MNHEY; CDR2 reads SMNVEV (reference sequence). CDR3 DNA: TGTGCCAGCAGTTCTACTCCGGCCTACGAGCAGTACTTC. Its translation: CASSSTPAYEQYF.

This chain uses TRBV20-1 with TRBJ2-4; TRBD2 agrees at 13 bases. The last part of the DNA fits TRBJ2-7 better; the J call may be wrong. CDR3 length: 17 residues. Germline lookup yields CDR1 DFQATT and CDR2 SNEGSKA (reference sequence). For the CDR3, the DNA is TGCAGTGCTTACAACCCGGGACTAGCGGGGACAACCTACGAGCAGTACTTC. It specifies CSAYNPGLAGTTYEQYF.

The rearrangement uses TRBV7-3 and TRBJ2-1, with a tentative D call TRBD1 (6 bases). The V gene's germline CDR1 is SGHTA and CDR2 FQGTGA. The CDR3 extends over 13 amino acids. The germline V and J ends were trimmed by 5 bases and 15 bases, with 20 bases remaining between them. The CDR3, as DNA: TGTGCCAGCAGCATAAACCACAGGGAGTCACCGTTCTTC. It translates to CASSINHRESPFF.

This chain links TRBV4-2 with TRBJ2-4; D is possibly TRBD1 (5 bases). The J call is uncertain, as TRBJ2-5 better fits the DNA end. Looked up from germline, CDR1 is LGHNA and CDR2 is YNFKEQ. CDR3 length equals 14 residues. CDR3 loop: CASSQGSREETQYF. For the CDR3, the DNA is TGTGCCAGCAGCCAAGGGTCCAGGGAAGAGACCCAGTACTTC.

CDR3 sequence reads: CASSRRSGRSGEFF. The DNA of the CDR3 is TGTGCCAGCAGTCGGCGTAGCGGGAGGTCGGGGGAGTTCTTC. This chain links TRBV6-2 or TRBV6-3 with TRBJ2-1; TRBD2 matches 10 bases. The CDR3 runs 14 residues. Germline CDR1 is MNHEY and CDR2 is SVGEGT. Losses at the gene ends were 5 bases for V and 14 bases for J; bases not matched to a gene: 12.

This clonotype turned up a few times. CDR3 sequence: CASSPRDRPQETQYF. In DNA form, the CDR3 reads TGTGCCAGCAGCCCCCGGGACCGACCCCAAGAGACCCAGTACTTC. The J gene is TRBJ2-5, the V gene TRBV3-1; D tentatively reads TRBD1 or TRBD2 (5 bases each). V was shortened by 4 bases and J by 1 base, with 13 bases between the two germline ends. From germline, CDR1 is LGHDT and CDR2 YNNKEL (reference sequence). The CDR3 has 15 residues.

This clonotype was detected a few times. The chain has TRBV7-9 and TRBJ1-1; D may be TRBD1 (6 bases). Germline-derived CDR1 and CDR2 are SEHNR and FQNEAQ (reference sequence). This CDR3 is built from 15 residues. Trimming shortened V by 0 bases and J by 2 bases, and 10 bases separated the two germline ends. The CDR3, as DNA: TGTGCCAGCAGCTTAGCCGGGACACTAAACACTGAAGCTTTCTTT. As protein: CASSLAGTLNTEAFF.

The CDR3 DNA follows: TGTGCCAGCAGGGTGACTAGCGGGACCTGGAATACGCAGTATTTT. This sequence encodes CASRVTSGTWNTQYF. This chain links TRBV6-6 with TRBJ2-3, with 11 bases that match TRBD2. V shed 6 bases, J shed 7 bases, and the junction held 9 bases outside the gene matches. Looked up from germline, CDR1 is MNHNY and CDR2 is SVGAGI (reference sequence). This CDR3 is 15 amino acids long.

This chain joins TRBV28 and TRBJ2-3; TRBD1 or TRBD2 may be the D gene (5 bases each). Looked up from germline, CDR1 is MDHEN and CDR2 is SYDVKM. The CDR3 runs 18 residues. V lost 5 bases and J lost 5, with 26 bases in between. The CDR3 DNA reads as TGTGCCAGCAGTGGCCAAGGTTTGGGGGTCCTGCCTCGAGATACGCAGTATTTT. Translation gives CASSGQGLGVLPRDTQYF.

CDR3 bases: TGTGCCACCAGTGGGGGAGACCGTCTCCCCAATCAGCCCCAGCATTTT. It translates to CATSGGDRLPNQPQHF. The chain joins TRBV24-1 to TRBJ1-5; D is undetermined. The CDR3 runs 16 residues. V dropped 5 bases and J dropped 3 bases, with 16 bases sitting between them. Germline loops: CDR1 KGHDR, CDR2 SFDVKD.

This clonotype was observed a few times. V usage is TRBV20-1 and J usage is TRBJ2-1; 8 nucleotides match TRBD2. The germline gives CDR1 DFQATT, CDR2 SNEGSKA (reference sequence). Germline trimming cut 0 bases from V and 0 bases from J; bases unmatched to any gene: 4. There are 16 residues in the CDR3. The CDR3 DNA reads TGCAGTGCTAGAGACCTTAGCGGGGACTCCTACAATGAGCAGTTCTTC. Amino acid sequence: CSARDLSGDSYNEQFF.

This clonotype was counted a few times. The V and J genes are TRBV27 and TRBJ2-3; 10 bases agree with TRBD2. V trimming: 6 bases; J trimming: 3 bases; junction bases outside the gene matches: 9. Germline V lookup: CDR1 MNHEY, CDR2 SMNVEV (reference sequence). The CDR3 length is 16 residues. Here the CDR3 reads CASSPDSGRVTDTQYF. The CDR3 DNA is TGTGCCAGCAGCCCGGACAGCGGGAGGGTTACAGATACGCAGTATTTT.

The CDR3 DNA sequence: TGTGCCAGCAGTAGTGCGGGGAGCCGGGGCACTGAAGCTTTCTTT. It is translated as CASSSAGSRGTEAFF. The chain is built from TRBV12-3 or TRBV12-4 and TRBJ1-1; D unresolved. Trimming took 5 bases from V and 4 from J, leaving 17 bases between them. This CDR3 region has 15 residues.

The chain employs TRBV7-9 and TRBJ2-6; weak D call: TRBD1 (5 bases). Trimming shortened V by 3 bases and J by 0 bases, and 12 bases separated the two germline ends. This CDR3 contains 17 residues. The germline CDR1 and CDR2 sequences are SEHNR and FQNEAQ (reference sequence). This CDR3 reads CASSFGHPRSGANVLTF. The CDR3 DNA reads as TGTGCCAGCAGCTTTGGACACCCACGCTCTGGGGCCAACGTCCTGACTTTC.

As DNA, the CDR3 is TGTGCCAGCAAGGCGGGATCCCGCCTCAATGAGCAGTACTTC. This encodes CASKAGSRLNEQYF. This rearrangement joins TRBV28 to TRBJ2-7; the D gene is possibly TRBD2 (6 bases). V lost 7 bases, J lost 7 bases, and 20 bases lay in between. CDR1 is MDHEN and CDR2 is SYDVKM in the germline V gene. There are 14 residues in the CDR3.